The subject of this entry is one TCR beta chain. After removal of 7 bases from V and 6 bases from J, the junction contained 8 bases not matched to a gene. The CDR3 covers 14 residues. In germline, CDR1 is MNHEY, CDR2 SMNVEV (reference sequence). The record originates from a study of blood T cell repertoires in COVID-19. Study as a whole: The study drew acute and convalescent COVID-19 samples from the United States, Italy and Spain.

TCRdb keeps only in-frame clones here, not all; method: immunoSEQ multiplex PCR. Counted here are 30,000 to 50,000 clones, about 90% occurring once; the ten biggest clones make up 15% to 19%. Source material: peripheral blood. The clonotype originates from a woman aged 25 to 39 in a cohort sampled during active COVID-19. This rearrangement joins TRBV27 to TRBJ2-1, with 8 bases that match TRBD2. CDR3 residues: CASNREGRVNEQFF. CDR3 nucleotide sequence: TGTGCCAGCAATCGGGAGGGCCGAGTCAATGAGCAGTTCTTC.